This TCR beta chain was captured in a study of CD8 T cells in Susac syndrome. Reverse transcription of roughly 0.45 to 1 ug RNA was performed with random hexamers. Each CDR3 protein is one row after TCRdb ran MiXCR on the immunoSEQ multiplex PCR reads. The data show about 250,000 distinct CDR3 sequences, 90% to 95% seen once. The germline CDR1 and CDR2 sequences are SQVTM and ANQGSEA. The CDR3 covers 13 residues. Trimming left V 6 bases short and J 7 bases short, with 15 bases between. This clonotype was seen a single time. The sample consisted of CD4+ T cells from PBMCs. The receptor was derived from a human donor with multiple sclerosis. V usage is TRBV29-1 and J usage is TRBJ2-2; weak D call: TRBD1 (6 bases). CDR3 DNA sequence: TGCAGCGTGGGGGTGACAGGACGCGGGGAGCTGTTTTTT. Translating it yields CSVGVTGRGELFF.